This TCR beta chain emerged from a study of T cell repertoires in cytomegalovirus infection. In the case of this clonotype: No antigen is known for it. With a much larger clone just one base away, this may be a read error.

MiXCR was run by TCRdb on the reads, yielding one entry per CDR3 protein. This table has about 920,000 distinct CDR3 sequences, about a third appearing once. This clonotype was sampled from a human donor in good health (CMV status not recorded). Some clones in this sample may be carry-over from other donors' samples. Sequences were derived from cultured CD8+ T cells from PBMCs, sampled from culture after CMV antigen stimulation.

Here the CDR3 reads CASNLIWLEGYTF. The CDR3 nucleotides are TGTGCCAGCAACTTAATTTGGTTGGAAGGCTACACCTTC. J is TRBJ1-2 and V is TRBV7-2; no firm D call. The CDR3 is 13 amino acids. Germline CDR1 is SGHTA and CDR2 is FQGNSA.